Here is one TCR beta chain with its context. V gave up 5 bases and J gave up 8 bases; unmatched junction bases: 14. This CDR3 has 16 amino acids. In germline, CDR1 is SEHNR, CDR2 FQNEAQ (reference sequence). TCRdb re-called the 5' RACE reads through MiXCR, storing one row per CDR3 protein. The top ten clones hold 7.2% of a sample with around 340,000 distinct CDR3 sequences, approximately 13% of them seen once. The data were obtained in a study of identical twins. Another study also made use of these data, one on yellow fever vaccine responses in identical twins.

This TCR came from a woman aged 18-29 years in good health. Specimen: CD8+ T cells sorted from blood. The V gene is TRBV7-9, the J gene TRBJ2-1, with 8 bases fitting TRBD2. The CDR3 DNA is TGTGCCAGCAGCCCGACGGGGGGGGCCGCTATACATGAGCAGTTCTTC. Amino acids: CASSPTGGAAIHEQFF.